One sample yielded the 28 T cell receptor beta chains listed below, sequenced in a study of metastatic and nonmetastatic thyroid tumors. Patients had received no treatment of any kind before thyroid surgery. With MiXCR, TCRdb called clones anew from the PCR reads. The data hold approximately 28,000 clones, with over 20% observed a single time. Sequencing was done on a sample of blood. Every receptor here comes from a female donor with papillary thyroid cancer or a benign thyroid nodule (not recorded which). Some clones in this sample may be carry-over from other donors' samples.

Ten or more counts support this clone. The DNA of the CDR3 is TGTGCCACCAGTGATAGGCATCCTAGCGGGGGGGATACGCAGTATTTT. Encoded protein: CATSDRHPSGGDTQYF. This chain uses TRBV24-1 with TRBJ2-3, with TRBD2 matching over 11 bases. V shed 3 bases, J shed 6 bases, and the junction held 7 bases outside the gene matches. The CDR3 consists of 16 residues. Germline lookup yields CDR1 KGHDR and CDR2 SFDVKD.

This clone occurred a few times. In DNA form, the CDR3 reads TGTGCCAGCAGCGTACGGGGTACACTAAACACCATATATTTT. It translates to CASSVRGTLNTIYF. This rearrangement joins TRBV12-3 or TRBV12-4 to TRBJ1-3; D unresolved. The CDR3 has 14 amino acids. Trimming took 6 bases from V and 6 from J, leaving 15 bases between them.

By share, this clone ranks as medium-sized. The chain is built from TRBV12-3 or TRBV12-4 and TRBJ2-7; TRBD1 agrees at 8 bases. This CDR3 spans 15 amino acids. J lost 4 bases, V lost 3 bases, and 8 bases had no gene match. The chain's CDR3 is CASSLRTGTSYEQYF. Here the CDR3 DNA reads TGTGCCAGCAGTTTGCGGACAGGGACCTCTTACGAGCAGTACTTC.

The rearrangement joins TRBV18 to TRBJ2-1; possible D gene TRBD2, 5 bases. V gave up 2 bases and J gave up 0 bases, with 11 bases separating them. CDR3 length: 16 residues. Germline CDR1 reads KGHSH; CDR2 reads LQKENI. CDR3 coding DNA: TGTGCCAGCTCACCAAGGAGGAATCCCTCCTACAATGAGCAGTTCTTC. Translating gives CASSPRRNPSYNEQFF.

This chain links TRBV7-2 with TRBJ2-7, with D possibly being TRBD2 (6 bases). In germline, CDR1 is SGHTA, CDR2 FQGNSA. V lost 3 bases and J lost 3, with 9 bases in between. The CDR3 loop spans 13 amino acids. The CDR3 reads CASSLGLYYEQYF. CDR3 coding DNA: TGTGCCAGCAGCTTGGGACTTTACTACGAGCAGTACTTC.

In its sample, this clone was seen many times. The chain has TRBV5-1 and TRBJ1-4; unclear D gene. CDR1 is SGHRS and CDR2 is YFSETQ in the germline V gene. Trimming left V 0 bases short and J 4 bases short, with 10 bases between. The CDR3 has 15 residues. The CDR3 DNA reads TGCGCCAGCAGCTTGGGATCCGGAGGTAATGAAAAACTGTTTTTT. Translated: CASSLGSGGNEKLFF.

There are many counts of this clone. The rearrangement joins TRBV12-3 or TRBV12-4 to TRBJ2-1; 8 nucleotides match TRBD2. The CDR3 is made up of 15 amino acids. The trim removed 7 bases at V and 7 bases at J, leaving 12 bases unmatched. CDR3 sequence reads: CASKSRSGSGNEQFF. Written as DNA, the CDR3 is TGTGCCAGCAAAAGCCGGAGCGGGAGTGGAAATGAGCAGTTCTTC.

This clone rates as medium-sized (0.01 to 0.1%). This sequence joins TRBV6-5 and TRBJ2-7, with D possibly matching TRBD1 (5 bases). The CDR3 length is 14 residues. Germline lookup yields CDR1 MNHEY and CDR2 SVGAGI. The V end lost 2 bases, the J end lost 4 bases, and 12 bases lay between the germline ends. CDR3 DNA sequence: TGTGCCAGCAGTTACGATCCAGGGTGGTACGAGCAGTACTTC. Its translation: CASSYDPGWYEQYF.

This clone came up many times. This may be a read error: a much more frequent sequence differs by one nucleotide. Other DNA sequences from this sample encode an identical CDR3 as well. The rearrangement joins TRBV6-1 to TRBJ1-1; D remains unclear. V lost 7 bases and J 1 base, leaving 16 bases between the germline ends. CDR3 length equals 15 residues. Germline V gives CDR1 MNHNS, CDR2 SASEGT. The CDR3 DNA reads TGTGCCAGCAATCCCCCCCCCTTGGGGAACACTGAAGCTTTCTTT. It specifies CASNPPPLGNTEAFF.

As regards this clone: This likely comes from a read error, as the CDR3 has no conserved phenylalanine or tryptophan at its end. V and J are TRBV3-1 and TRBJ2-7; weak D call: TRBD2 (6 bases). Trimming took 6 bases from V and 0 from J, leaving 18 bases between them. CDR1 and CDR2 (germline): LGHDT, YNNKEL (reference sequence). There are 16 residues in the CDR3. As DNA, the CDR3 is TGTGCCAGCAGAAAATATGGGGGGAGGAGCTCCTACGAGCAGTACTCC. Encoded protein: CASRKYGGRSSYEQYS.

The chain employs TRBV20-1 and TRBJ2-7; 10 bases are a match to TRBD1. V dropped 2 bases and J dropped 3; count of bases not matched to a gene: 1. Germline lookup yields CDR1 DFQATT and CDR2 SNEGSKA (reference sequence). There are 13 residues in the CDR3. In DNA, the CDR3 is TGCAGTGCTAGAAGGGACAGGGGCTACGAGCAGTACGTC. Translation: CSARRDRGYEQYV.

J is TRBJ2-7 and V is TRBV6-1; D gene ambiguous. The CDR3 runs to 13 residues. Germline V gene lookup returns CDR1 MNHNS and CDR2 SASEGT. In DNA, the CDR3 is TGTGCTACGCATAAGGTGGCCCCGAGCGAGCAGTACTTC. This encodes CATHKVAPSEQYF.

This clone was picked up many times. V gene TRBV11-2 combines with J gene TRBJ1-5; 9 bases line up with TRBD1. With 5 bases clipped from V and 4 bases from J, the junction kept 15 bases outside the gene matches. Germline values: CDR1 SGHAT, CDR2 FQNNGV. CDR3 length: 18 amino acids. The CDR3, as DNA: TGTGCCAGCAGCCCAACAGGGGGCGGGGGTCACCCTAATCAGCCCCAGCATTTT. It yields the protein CASSPTGGGGHPNQPQHF.

The chain has TRBV12-3 or TRBV12-4 and TRBJ2-7; the D gene is possibly TRBD2 (6 bases). V shed 3 bases and J shed 5 bases, with 14 bases lying between them. This CDR3 contains 14 residues. This chain's CDR3 is CASSFGAGSHEQYF. The CDR3 region has the DNA TGTGCCAGCAGTTTTGGCGCGGGATCCCACGAGCAGTACTTC.

This clone was detected ten times or more. This chain joins TRBV11-1 and TRBJ2-1, with D possibly TRBD2 on 6 matching bases. The V and J ends lost 2 bases and 7 bases respectively, with 18 bases between them. Per germline, CDR1 SGHAT and CDR2 FQDESV (reference sequence). The CDR3 is made up of 16 amino acids. DNA for the CDR3: TGTGCCAGCAGCTTAACGGCCTCCGGGAGTGTTAATGAGCAGTTCTTC. Protein: CASSLTASGSVNEQFF.

This clone was seen a single time. The J gene is TRBJ2-7, the V gene TRBV11-2; 9 positions match TRBD2. The CDR3 runs 17 residues. Germline values: CDR1 SGHAT, CDR2 FQNNGV. The V and J ends lost 5 bases and 4 bases, in that order; junction bases with no gene match: 15. The CDR3 coding sequence is TGTGCCAGCAGCCTAAGAATTAGCGGGAGTAAGGCGTACGAGCAGTACTTC. Translated: CASSLRISGSKAYEQYF.

There are a few counts of this clone. The rearrangement uses TRBV12-3 or TRBV12-4 and TRBJ1-1; D is unresolved. CDR3 length equals 13 residues. Between the trimmed V and J ends, which lost 7 bases and 1 base, there was a span of 10 bases. The CDR3 is CASKLSGNTEAFF. In DNA, the CDR3 is TGTGCCAGCAAACTCTCAGGGAACACTGAAGCTTTCTTT.

The sample holds a few counts of this clone. The V and J genes are TRBV30 and TRBJ2-1; 15 bases line up with TRBD2. Trimming took 0 bases from V and 2 from J; bases not matched to a gene: 5. The germline V gene encodes CDR1 GTSNPN and CDR2 SVGIG (reference sequence). The CDR3 spans 18 residues. CDR3 bases: TGTGCCTGGAGTGTACAAGGACTAGCGGGGGGGCCCTACAATGAGCAGTTCTTC. Its translation is CAWSVQGLAGGPYNEQFF.

This clone appeared many times. The V gene is TRBV5-1, the J gene TRBJ2-5; D might be TRBD1 (6 bases). There are 14 residues in the CDR3. Trimming removed 0 bases at V and 1 base at J, with 7 bases between. Germline V gene data show CDR1 as SGHRS and CDR2 as YFSETQ. The CDR3, as DNA: TGCGCCAGCAGCTTGGGACAGGTCCAAGAGACCCAGTACTTC. Translation gives CASSLGQVQETQYF.

This clone was detected many times. The chain combines TRBV6-1 with TRBJ2-2, with D perhaps matching TRBD2 (6 bases). V was trimmed by 4 bases and J by 2 bases, leaving 20 bases between them. Germline assignment: CDR1 MNHNS and CDR2 SASEGT. The CDR3 has 18 amino acids. CDR3 sequence reads: CASSVNSGGTSNTGELFF. The CDR3 nucleotides read TGTGCCAGCAGTGTAAATTCTGGGGGGACTTCCAACACCGGGGAGCTGTTTTTT.

A note on this clone: The junction does not match germline at one end; this may be a read error. This rearrangement joins TRBV20-1 to TRBJ2-7, with D possibly being TRBD1 or TRBD2 (5 bases each). Germline CDR1 DFQATT, CDR2 SNEGSKA (reference sequence). The CDR3 sequence is 14 residues long. The CDR3 DNA sequence: TGCAGTGCTTGGCGAGGGGTACATAACTACGAGCGGTACTTC. This codes for CSAWRGVHNYERYF.

Worth noting for this clone: A much more abundant neighbour one base away suggests this may be a read error. It is likely a read error, because the conserved phenylalanine at the end of the CDR3 is missing. The chain has TRBV5-4 and TRBJ2-5, with 10 positions matching TRBD1. This CDR3 comprises 14 residues. Germline V gene data show CDR1 as SGHNT and CDR2 as YYREEE (reference sequence). V lost 2 bases, J lost 4 bases, and 2 bases stayed unmatched. The CDR3 region is CASSFRDRGETQYL. CDR3 coding DNA: TGTGCCAGCAGCTTCCGGGACAGGGGAGAGACCCAGTACTTA.

Within the sample, this clone is medium-sized. The V call is TRBV6-4, the J call TRBJ2-1, with 14 bases that match TRBD2. The germline V gene has CDR1 MRHNA and CDR2 SNTAGT. With V trimmed by 3 bases and J by 6 bases, 1 base remained unmatched. The CDR3 is made up of 15 amino acids. CDR3 in amino acids: CASSEGTSGSNEQFF. The CDR3, as DNA: TGTGCCAGCAGTGAGGGGACTAGCGGGAGCAATGAGCAGTTCTTC.

V and J are TRBV12-3 or TRBV12-4 and TRBJ2-7, with 8 bases fitting TRBD2. V lost 4 bases and J lost 7; bases outside the gene matches: 9. The CDR3 is 14 amino acids. CDR3 sequence reads: CASSSNSGKLEQYF. DNA of the CDR3: TGTGCCAGCAGTTCGAATAGCGGGAAGCTAGAGCAGTACTTC.

This clone was recorded at least ten times. The J gene is TRBJ2-7, the V gene TRBV16; no definite D call. The CDR3 consists of 13 residues. Germline CDR1 is KGHSY and CDR2 is FQNENV. With 0 bases removed from V and 7 bases from J, the gap between germline ends came to 10 bases. CDR3 loop: CASSQSRTSEQYF. In nucleotides, the CDR3 is TGTGCCAGCAGCCAATCTCGCACTTCGGAGCAGTACTTC. Full variable domain (remainder filled in from reference TRBV16 and TRBJ2-7): GEEVAQTPKHLVRGEGQKAKLYCAPIKGHSYVFWYQQVLKNEFKFLISFQNENVFDETGMPKERFSAKCLPNSPCSLEIQATKLEDSAVYFCASSQSRTSEQYFGPGTRLTVT.

This clone was picked up many times. The rearrangement uses TRBV6-5 and TRBJ2-1; unclear D gene. Trimming removed 2 bases from V and 5 bases from J, with 7 bases in between. This CDR3 comprises 13 residues. CDR1 MNHEY and CDR2 SVGAGI come from the germline V gene. CDR3 DNA sequence: TGTGCCAGCAGTTACAGGTTTAACAATGAGCAGTTCTTC. It encodes CASSYRFNNEQFF.

The genes are TRBV20-1 and TRBJ2-2; D is ambiguous. This CDR3 has 13 residues. V was pared by 3 bases and J by 3 bases, with 8 bases between. Germline CDR1 reads DFQATT; CDR2 reads SNEGSKA (reference sequence). This chain's CDR3 is CSASRVDTGELFF. CDR3 in DNA: TGCAGTGCTAGTCGGGTAGACACCGGGGAGCTGTTTTTT.

This clone was seen at least ten times. The rearrangement joins TRBV7-8 to TRBJ2-5, with 7 bases lining up with TRBD1. V shed 5 bases, J shed 3 bases, and the junction held 12 bases outside the gene matches. This CDR3 comprises 16 residues. The germline V gene has CDR1 SGHVS and CDR2 FQNEAQ. This chain's CDR3 is CASSPPGQNTEETQYF. CDR3 sequence (DNA): TGTGCCAGCAGCCCCCCGGGACAGAATACTGAAGAGACCCAGTACTTC.